The clone carrying this T cell receptor (beta chain) occurred a few times. Authors' analysis steps: Reference gene primers were amplified, and this amplification served to estimate nucleated cell counts. Profiled with immunoSEQ multiplex PCR; TCRdb holds only in-frame clones, not every one. That table is the source of V, J and clone size, and D and trimming were worked out from the DNA. Here the sample spans 240,000 or so clones, 86% being singletons. The data belong to a study of blood T cell repertoires in COVID-19. Overall study: Researchers got acute and convalescent COVID-19 samples from the United States, Italy and Spain. T cells, B-cell-depleted T cells, or PBMCs supplied cDNA or gDNA.

V was pared by 4 bases and J by 0 bases, with 9 bases between. Germline CDR1 LGHNA, CDR2 YNFKEQ. This CDR3 comprises 14 residues. Sequencing was carried out using peripheral blood. The chain carries TRBV4-2 and TRBJ1-1, with D possibly TRBD1 on 5 matching bases. This receptor was taken from an elderly man with acute or convalescent COVID-19. The CDR3 bases are TGTGCCAGCAGCCTAACAGGTTTGAACACTGAAGCTTTCTTT. This sequence encodes CASSLTGLNTEAFF.